The 29 T cell receptor beta chains given below trace back to one sample, sequenced in a study of monozygotic twins with inflammatory bowel disease. TCRdb re-called the 5' RACE reads and shows each CDR3 protein once, DNA omitted. The sample holds fewer than 550,000 distinct CDR3 sequences. Specimen: blood. The receptors originated from a human donor with ulcerative colitis or Crohn's disease, or a healthy co-twin of an affected twin (not recorded which).

The CDR3 spells CASMGTTSTDTQYF. The chain uses TRBV28 and TRBJ2-3; TCRdb's assignment of TRBD1 cannot be checked, as there is no DNA. Germline assignment: CDR1 MDHEN and CDR2 SYDVKM. The CDR3 length is 14 residues.

CDR3 sequence: CASSWSSNTANTEAFF. The V call is TRBV5-8, the J call TRBJ1-1. Germline CDR1 reads SGHTS; CDR2 reads YDEGEE. The CDR3 loop spans 16 amino acids.

This chain joins TRBV5-5 and TRBJ1-2; lacking DNA, the TRBD1 call made by TCRdb goes unchecked. This CDR3 contains 15 residues. Germline CDR1 and CDR2: SGHKS and YYEKEE (reference sequence). CDR3 in amino acids: CASSIRTGGFAGYTF. Looking up the rest from reference TRBV5-5 and TRBJ1-2 gives the full variable domain: DAGVTQSPTHLIKTRGQQVTLRCSPISGHKSVSWYQQVLGQGPQFIFQYYEKEERGRGNFPDRFSARQFPNYSSELNVNALLLGDSALYLCASSIRTGGFAGYTFGSGTRLTVV.

The chain links TRBV24-1 to TRBJ2-1. The CDR3 consists of 15 residues. CDR1 and CDR2 (germline): KGHDR, SFDVKD. The CDR3 here is CATSESGRAYNEQFF.

This chain joins TRBV5-1 and TRBJ2-5; there is no DNA to check the TCRdb D call of TRBD2. The CDR3 has 16 amino acids. Germline V gives CDR1 SGHRS, CDR2 YFSETQ. CDR3 loop: CASSQAPGLTRETQYF.

This chain links TRBV20-1 with TRBJ2-1; as DNA is missing, the TRBD2 call by TCRdb cannot be tested. Germline V gene data show CDR1 as DFQATT and CDR2 as SNEGSKA (reference sequence). This CDR3 is built from 14 residues. This CDR3 is CSARMVGEGYEQFF.

The chain combines TRBV29-1 with TRBJ2-3. The CDR3 totals 14 residues. In germline, CDR1 is SQVTM, CDR2 ANQGSEA. CDR3 residues: CSVGQLGFTDTQYF.

The gene calls are TRBV21-1 and TRBJ1-1. TRBV21-1 is designated a pseudogene. This CDR3 has 13 amino acids. The CDR3 spells CASSPEVNTEAFF.

This chain links TRBV13 with TRBJ2-5; the TCRdb D gene call, TRBD2, has no DNA to confirm it. Per germline, CDR1 PRHDT and CDR2 FYEKMQ (reference sequence). The CDR3 runs 14 residues. CDR3: CASKNSGRSKTQYF.

This chain links TRBV3-1 with TRBJ2-4; the D call of TRBD1 rests on TCRdb alone, since no DNA is present to check it. CDR1 LGHDT and CDR2 YNNKEL come from the germline V gene (reference sequence). The CDR3 runs to 18 residues. This CDR3 is CASSQDAGGISSKNIQYF.

The chain uses TRBV6-2 or TRBV6-3 and TRBJ2-2; with no DNA, the TCRdb D assignment of TRBD2 cannot be verified. Germline V gene lookup returns CDR1 MNHEY and CDR2 SVGEGT. This CDR3 region has 15 residues. The CDR3 is CASSYSWAGTGELFF.

The J gene is TRBJ2-5, the V gene TRBV3-1; with no DNA, the TCRdb D assignment of TRBD1 cannot be verified. The CDR3 runs 14 residues. CDR1 is LGHDT and CDR2 is YNNKEL in the germline V gene (reference sequence). CDR3 region: CASSASGPGETQYF.

The V gene is TRBV20-1, the J gene TRBJ2-1. This CDR3 is built from 13 residues. CDR1 DFQATT and CDR2 SNEGSKA come from the germline V gene (reference sequence). The CDR3 loop is CSANPNLMAEQFF.

The chain combines TRBV9 with TRBJ2-3; without DNA, the TCRdb call of TRBD2 cannot be checked. The CDR3 length is 17 residues. Germline values: CDR1 SGDLS, CDR2 YYNGEE. CDR3 amino acids: CASSVVSSGVSTDTQYF.

The chain links TRBV6-5 to TRBJ1-2; TCRdb calls TRBD1, which cannot be checked without DNA. The CDR3 has 16 amino acids. CDR1 is MNHEY and CDR2 is SVGAGI in the germline V gene. CDR3 amino acids: CASSYSVQGVGYGYTF.

The CDR3 protein is CSASGGTILREQFF. The rearrangement uses TRBV20-1 and TRBJ2-1; TCRdb designates TRBD1, a call that cannot be tested without DNA. Germline V gene data show CDR1 as DFQATT and CDR2 as SNEGSKA (reference sequence). CDR3 size: 14 residues.

The J gene is TRBJ2-1, the V gene TRBV7-2; absent DNA, TCRdb's TRBD2 call cannot be checked. In germline, CDR1 is SGHTA, CDR2 FQGNSA. The CDR3 spans 14 residues. The CDR3 loop is CASSFQAGANEQFF. The variable domain in full, with the rest retrieved from reference TRBV7-2 and TRBJ2-1, is GAGVSQSPSNKVTEKGKDVELRCDPISGHTALYWYRQSLGQGLEFLIYFQGNSAPDKSGLPSDRFSAERTGGSVSTLTIQRTQQEDSAVYLCASSFQAGANEQFFGPGTRLTVL.

The chain has TRBV5-1 and TRBJ1-6. CDR3 length equals 13 residues. The germline gives CDR1 SGHRS, CDR2 YFSETQ. The CDR3 here is CASSGETHSPLHF. The entire variable domain, with the rest obtained from reference TRBV5-1 and TRBJ1-6, is as follows: KAGVTQTPRYLIKTRGQQVTLSCSPISGHRSVSWYQQTPGQGLQFLFEYFSETQRNKGNFPGRFSGRQFSNSRSEMNVSTLELGDSALYLCASSGETHSPLHFGNGTRLTVT.

The rearrangement uses TRBV7-9 and TRBJ2-6; TCRdb's D call of TRBD1 is untestable without DNA. The CDR3 is made up of 16 amino acids. The germline gives CDR1 SEHNR, CDR2 FQNEAQ (reference sequence). This CDR3 is CASSLGQGTGANVLTF.

The rearrangement joins TRBV19 to TRBJ1-2; the TCRdb call, TRBD1, lacks DNA for checking. The CDR3 covers 13 residues. Germline V lookup: CDR1 LNHDA, CDR2 SQIVND (reference sequence). CDR3 protein: CASSSDRRTGYTF.

The chain is built from TRBV9 and TRBJ2-1; TCRdb reports TRBD2, a call that lacks DNA to check it against. Per the germline V gene, CDR1 is SGDLS and CDR2 is YYNGEE. The CDR3 runs 15 residues. The CDR3 region is CASSVELAGYNEQFF.

V gene TRBV12-3 or TRBV12-4 combines with J gene TRBJ2-2; TCRdb picks TRBD2, but there is no DNA to check that call. The length of the CDR3 is 15 residues. The CDR3: CASSRGLRNTGELFF.

The rearrangement uses TRBV29-1 and TRBJ1-2. The V gene's germline CDR1 is SQVTM and CDR2 ANQGSEA. The CDR3 consists of 12 residues. Here the CDR3 reads CSAHREGYGYTF.

The V gene is TRBV18, the J gene TRBJ1-5; as DNA is missing, the TRBD1 call by TCRdb cannot be tested. CDR1 and CDR2 from the germline V gene are KGHSH and LQKENI. The CDR3 has 20 amino acids. The CDR3 reads CASSPYSLRTGGGSNQPQHF.

This sequence joins TRBV5-1 and TRBJ2-1; checking the TCRdb D call of TRBD2 is not possible without DNA. Germline CDR1 is SGHRS and CDR2 is YFSETQ. The CDR3 loop spans 14 amino acids. This CDR3 is CASILGPSHDEQFF. The entire variable domain, with the rest obtained from reference TRBV5-1 and TRBJ2-1, is as follows: KAGVTQTPRYLIKTRGQQVTLSCSPISGHRSVSWYQQTPGQGLQFLFEYFSETQRNKGNFPGRFSGRQFSNSRSEMNVSTLELGDSALYLCASILGPSHDEQFFGPGTRLTVL.

The chain carries TRBV5-5 and TRBJ2-2. In germline, CDR1 is SGHKS, CDR2 YYEKEE (reference sequence). CDR3 length: 12 amino acids. The chain's CDR3 is CASSFGERELFF.

The J gene is TRBJ2-2, the V gene TRBV7-8; TCRdb gives TRBD1 as the D gene, but with no DNA this cannot be confirmed. Germline V lookup: CDR1 SGHVS, CDR2 FQNEAQ. This CDR3 spans 17 amino acids. The CDR3 loop is CASSLVARTGGTGELFF.

V gene TRBV7-9 combines with J gene TRBJ2-1. This CDR3 has 11 amino acids. Per germline, CDR1 SEHNR and CDR2 FQNEAQ (reference sequence). CDR3 amino acids: CASSKQHEQFF.

The V call is TRBV11-2, the J call TRBJ2-1; TCRdb gives TRBD2 as the D gene, but with no DNA this cannot be confirmed. This CDR3 is 15 amino acids long. Germline V CDR1 and CDR2: SGHAT, FQNNGV. The CDR3 loop reads CTSSLDGGRYNEQFF.